The clone carrying this T cell receptor beta chain was seen a single time. Its matching antigen is unknown. The sample, about 9.7 milliliters of peripheral blood, was drawn from each donor. This CDR3 is 11 amino acids long. Germline CDR1 and CDR2: LNHNV and YYDKDF (reference sequence). The germline V and J ends were trimmed by 6 bases and 8 bases, with 9 bases remaining between them. This sample was taken from a study of blood T cells in healthy people across ages. Whole-study results and caveats: Per-million-T-cell TCR beta diversity fell roughly linearly with age.

PCR was performed a second time for about 7 to 11 cycles using a sample-barcoded 5' primer and a J-beta primer mix. TCRdb used MiXCR to reprocess the 5' RACE reads, holding one entry per CDR3 protein. The data show roughly 1,800,000 distinct CDR3 sequences, around 50% seen once. The sequenced sample consisted of blood. This receptor was identified in a middle-aged woman in good health. The chain combines TRBV15 with TRBJ2-3, with D unresolved. CDR3 sequence reads: CATSNAGTQYF. The CDR3 DNA reads TGTGCCACCAGTAACGCAGGTACGCAGTATTTT.